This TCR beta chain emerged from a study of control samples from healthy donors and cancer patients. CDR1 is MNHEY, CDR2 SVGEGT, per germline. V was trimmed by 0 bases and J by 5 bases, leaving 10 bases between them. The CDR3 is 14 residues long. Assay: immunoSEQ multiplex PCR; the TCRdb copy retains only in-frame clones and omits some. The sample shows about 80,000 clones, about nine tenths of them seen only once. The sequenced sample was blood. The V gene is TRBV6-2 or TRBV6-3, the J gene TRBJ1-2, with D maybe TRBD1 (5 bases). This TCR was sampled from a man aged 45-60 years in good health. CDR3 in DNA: TGTGCCAGCAGTTACTCAGGGGTCCTTTATGGCTACACCTTC. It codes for CASSYSGVLYGYTF.